This record covers a single T cell receptor (beta chain). The CDR3 covers 15 residues. V shed 3 bases and J shed 0 bases, with 10 bases lying between them. The germline CDR1 and CDR2 sequences are SGHRS and YFSETQ. The data are from a study of CD8 T cells in ankylosing spondylitis. TCRdb itself ran the 5' RACE reads through MiXCR, one entry per CDR3 protein. The data hold some 54,000 distinct CDR3 sequences, with approximately 7.4% observed a single time. Sequenced material: blood, either unsorted or a sorted T cell fraction (not recorded which). The chain links TRBV5-1 to TRBJ2-1; no firm D call. This receptor was taken from a female donor with ankylosing spondylitis or in good health (not recorded which). In DNA, the CDR3 is TGCGCCAGCAGCTCCGACTCTAGCTCCTACAATGAGCAGTTCTTC. It codes for CASSSDSSSYNEQFF.